Each of the 25 T cell receptor beta chains below was sequenced from the same sample in a study of T cell changes during pregnancy in multiple sclerosis. Sequenced by immunoSEQ multiplex PCR; TCRdb stores in-frame clones only, minus some. The sample has some 54,000 clones, 85% to 95% seen once. The sequenced sample was peripheral blood, obtained after pregnancy. These receptors originate from a female donor with multiple sclerosis, enrolled in a pregnancy study.

The gene calls are TRBV29-1 and TRBJ1-2; 8 bases line up with TRBD1. The CDR3 extends over 12 amino acids. V was pared by 3 bases and J by 8 bases, with 5 bases of the junction left unmatched. Germline CDR1 and CDR2: SQVTM and ANQGSEA. The CDR3 loop is CSVERGQGGYTF. The DNA of the CDR3 is TGCAGCGTTGAGAGAGGACAGGGAGGCTACACCTTC. The variable domain in full, completed from reference TRBV29-1 and TRBJ1-2, reads SAVISQKPSRDICQRGTSLTIQCQVDSQVTMMFWYRQQPGQSLTLIATANQGSEATYESGFVIDKFPISRPNLTFSTLTVSNMSPEDSSIYLCSVERGQGGYTFGSGTRLTVV.

This clone showed up just once. CDR3 sequence reads: CASSGQGNQTQYF. The CDR3 region has the DNA TGTGCCAGCAGTGGACAGGGGAACCAGACCCAGTACTTC. The chain couples TRBV25-1 to TRBJ2-5; the match to TRBD1 covers 8 bases. The trim removed 4 bases at V and 6 bases at J, leaving 4 bases unmatched. CDR1 and CDR2 (germline): MGHDK, SYGVNS. This CDR3 spans 13 amino acids.

The rearrangement joins TRBV15 to TRBJ2-2; D possibly corresponds to TRBD2 (6 bases). CDR1 LNHNV and CDR2 YYDKDF come from the germline V gene (reference sequence). Trimming pared 0 bases from V and 4 bases from J, leaving 12 bases between. This CDR3 has 16 amino acids. CDR3 loop: CATSRDPGGRTGELFF. The CDR3 DNA follows: TGTGCCACCAGCAGAGATCCCGGGGGTCGCACCGGGGAGCTGTTTTTT.

The V call is TRBV27, the J call TRBJ2-7; 8 bases agree with TRBD2. The CDR3 has 14 amino acids. CDR1 MNHEY and CDR2 SMNVEV come from the germline V gene (reference sequence). The V segment lost 6 bases and the J segment 4 bases; nucleotides outside the gene matches: 8. This chain's CDR3 is CASSISGNGYEQYF. Here the CDR3 DNA reads TGTGCCAGCAGCATTAGCGGGAATGGGTACGAGCAGTACTTC.

The CDR3 DNA sequence: TGCGCCAGCAGCGCGGGACAGGGTGCAGGGTATGGCTACACCTTC. It is translated as CASSAGQGAGYGYTF. The rearrangement joins TRBV5-1 to TRBJ1-2; 9 positions agree with TRBD1. V gave up 4 bases and J gave up 5 bases; unmatched junction bases: 9. CDR3 length: 15 amino acids. Per the germline V gene, CDR1 is SGHRS and CDR2 is YFSETQ.

V and J are TRBV28 and TRBJ1-2; D perhaps matches TRBD1 (5 bases). The germline gives CDR1 MDHEN, CDR2 SYDVKM. V was trimmed by 2 bases and J by 4 bases, leaving 11 bases between them. This CDR3 spans 14 amino acids. The CDR3 here is CASSLKGRVYGYTF. The CDR3 DNA reads TGTGCCAGCAGTTTAAAAGGCAGGGTCTATGGCTACACCTTC.

The CDR3 here is CSARHTYEQYF. The CDR3 region has the DNA TGCAGTGCTAGGCACACCTACGAGCAGTACTTC. This sequence joins TRBV20-1 and TRBJ2-7; D call uncertain. V dropped 3 bases and J dropped 2 bases, with 5 bases sitting between them. The germline gives CDR1 DFQATT, CDR2 SNEGSKA (reference sequence). The CDR3 is made up of 11 amino acids.

This chain connects TRBV4-3 to TRBJ2-5; a possible D gene is TRBD2 (6 bases). CDR3 length: 18 amino acids. V lost 1 base and J lost 2, with 20 bases in between. Germline loops: CDR1 LGHNA, CDR2 YSLEER. CDR3 in amino acids: CASSQASDYRHSQETQYF. As DNA, the CDR3 is TGCGCCAGCAGCCAAGCGTCGGACTACAGACATAGTCAAGAGACCCAGTACTTC.

The V and J genes are TRBV9 and TRBJ1-5, with 7 nucleotides matching TRBD1. Germline V gene data show CDR1 as SGDLS and CDR2 as YYNGEE. This CDR3 is 16 amino acids long. Trimming cost V 4 bases and J 4 bases; bases outside gene matches: 11. CDR3 DNA: TGTGCCAGCAGCCCAAGACAGAAACAGGGGAATCAGCCCCAGCATTTT. Its protein is CASSPRQKQGNQPQHF.

V usage is TRBV11-3 and J usage is TRBJ1-1, with 11 positions matching TRBD1. The CDR3 has 18 amino acids. Unmatched junction bases numbered 11, after V lost 5 bases and J lost 0 bases. CDR1 SGHNT and CDR2 YENEEA come from the germline V gene. The CDR3 protein is CASSPRDRGSIMNTEAFF. The CDR3 DNA sequence: TGTGCCAGCAGCCCCCGGGACAGGGGGTCTATTATGAACACTGAAGCTTTCTTT.

CDR3 residues: CASSRDSPSNYGYTF. The CDR3 DNA reads as TGTGCCAGCAGTCGGGACTCACCAAGCAACTATGGCTACACCTTC. The chain recombines TRBV2 with TRBJ1-2; D is perhaps TRBD1 (5 bases). Trimming removed 5 bases from V and 2 bases from J, with 15 bases in between. The CDR3 consists of 15 residues. Per germline, CDR1 SNHLY and CDR2 FYNNEI. Based on the CDR3 plus reference TRBV2 and TRBJ1-2, the full variable domain is EPEVTQTPSHQVTQMGQEVILRCVPISNHLYFYWYRQILGQKVEFLVSFYNNEISEKSEIFDDQFSVERPDGSNFTLKIRSTKLEDSAMYFCASSRDSPSNYGYTFGSGTRLTVV.

J is TRBJ2-1 and V is TRBV6-1; 8 nucleotides agree with TRBD2. The CDR3 covers 14 residues. Per germline, CDR1 MNHNS and CDR2 SASEGT. With V trimmed by 4 bases and J by 9 bases, 8 bases remained unmatched. CDR3 DNA: TGTGCCAGCAGTGGATCGGGACTAGTCAGTGAGCAGTTCTTC. Translation gives CASSGSGLVSEQFF.

The J gene is TRBJ2-2, the V gene TRBV11-1, with TRBD2 as a possible D gene (5 bases). Germline V CDR1 and CDR2: SGHAT, FQDESV (reference sequence). This CDR3 comprises 13 residues. The V end was cut by 8 bases, the J end by 3 bases, with 10 bases between. The CDR3 reads CASGEGDTGELFF. CDR3 DNA: TGTGCCAGCGGAGAGGGAGACACCGGGGAGCTGTTTTTT.

The chain links TRBV19 to TRBJ1-4; tentative D call: TRBD1 (6 bases). CDR1 and CDR2 (germline): LNHDA, SQIVND (reference sequence). The CDR3 totals 14 residues. V was clipped by 5 bases and J by 8 bases, with 15 bases between them. The CDR3 nucleotides read TGTGCCAGTAGTTTCCGGGACAACCTAGAAAAACTGTTTTTT. As protein: CASSFRDNLEKLFF.

The chain is built from TRBV5-1 and TRBJ2-5, with 10 nucleotides matching TRBD2. The CDR3 is made up of 14 amino acids. Germline CDR1 reads SGHRS; CDR2 reads YFSETQ. The V and J ends lost 7 bases and 4 bases, in that order; junction bases with no gene match: 7. In DNA, the CDR3 is TGCGCCAGCCGGGTGGGACTAGCGTTAGAGACCCAGTACTTC. Its protein is CASRVGLALETQYF.

The CDR3 DNA reads TGTGCCAGCAGCCCAGTCGGGAGGGCAGATACGCAGTATTTT. Translated, it gives CASSPVGRADTQYF. This chain links TRBV28 with TRBJ2-3, with 8 bases aligning to TRBD2. There are 14 residues in the CDR3. V lost 6 bases and J lost 4; bases outside the gene matches: 6. CDR1 and CDR2 from the germline V gene are MDHEN and SYDVKM.

Of note for this clone: One end of the junction does not line up with germline, which may come from a read error. The rearrangement uses TRBV27 and TRBJ2-2; perhaps TRBD2 as D (5 bases). There are 15 residues in the CDR3. Germline V CDR1 and CDR2: MNHEY, SMNVEV (reference sequence). The CDR3 reads CASRLSPGLAGELFF. Here the CDR3 DNA reads TGTGCCAGCAGATTATCCCCGGGGTTGGCCGGGGAGCTGTTTTTT.

V usage is TRBV29-1 and J usage is TRBJ2-1; 9 positions agree with TRBD1. The germline V gene has CDR1 SQVTM and CDR2 ANQGSEA. Germline trimming cut 7 bases from V and 1 base from J; bases unmatched to any gene: 8. The CDR3 covers 15 residues. The CDR3 protein is CSALPGTGSYNEQFF. The CDR3 region has the DNA TGCAGCGCACTTCCTGGGACAGGGTCCTACAATGAGCAGTTCTTC.

The rearrangement joins TRBV28 to TRBJ2-3; 7 nucleotides align to TRBD1. This CDR3 spans 15 amino acids. Trimming took 5 bases from V and 4 from J; bases not matched to a gene: 9. Looked up from germline, CDR1 is MDHEN and CDR2 is SYDVKM. CDR3 bases: TGTGCCAGCAGTCCACAGGGGATGGGCGCAGATACGCAGTATTTT. Amino acids: CASSPQGMGADTQYF.

The rearrangement uses TRBV11-3 and TRBJ1-1, with unresolved D. The CDR3 has 14 residues. Trimming removed 1 base at V and 1 base at J, with 7 bases between. Germline V lookup: CDR1 SGHNT, CDR2 YENEEA. CDR3 sequence (DNA): TGTGCCAGCAGCTTAGTAGGAGAGAACACTGAAGCTTTCTTT. Residues: CASSLVGENTEAFF.

The chain joins TRBV18 to TRBJ1-3, with D perhaps matching TRBD1 (6 bases). Per the germline V gene, CDR1 is KGHSH and CDR2 is LQKENI. Deletions cut 1 base from V and 0 bases from J, with 13 bases between. This CDR3 is 17 amino acids long. CDR3 bases: TGTGCCAGCTCACCACTCAGTGACAGGAACTCTGGAAACACCATATATTTT. Translating it yields CASSPLSDRNSGNTIYF.

The V gene is TRBV6-1, the J gene TRBJ2-1, with D hard to call. The germline gives CDR1 MNHNS, CDR2 SASEGT. V was trimmed by 7 bases and J by 0 bases, leaving 7 bases between them. CDR3 size: 13 residues. The CDR3 sequence: CASTINSYNEQFF. CDR3 sequence (DNA): TGTGCCAGCACTATAAACTCCTACAATGAGCAGTTCTTC.

The genes are TRBV28 and TRBJ1-1; TRBD1 might be the D (6 bases). This CDR3 is built from 14 residues. Deletions cut 6 bases from V and 1 base from J, with 12 bases between. The germline V gene has CDR1 MDHEN and CDR2 SYDVKM. CDR3: CASREPGQNTEAFF. The CDR3 bases are TGTGCCAGCAGGGAGCCGGGACAGAACACTGAAGCTTTCTTT.

The V call is TRBV7-9, the J call TRBJ2-7, with D possibly TRBD2 on 6 matching bases. This CDR3 is 15 amino acids long. The V end was cut by 4 bases, the J end by 7 bases, with 20 bases between. Looked up from germline, CDR1 is SEHNR and CDR2 is FQNEAQ (reference sequence). CDR3 nucleotide sequence: TGTGCCAGCAGCTCTTCCGGGACTGGACTACCGGAGCAGTACTTC. Residues: CASSSSGTGLPEQYF.

A remark on this clone: One junction end disagrees with the germline gene, perhaps due to a read error. The sample contains more than one DNA sequence encoding this CDR3. This chain connects TRBV2 to TRBJ1-1; TRBD1 aligns across 7 bases. From germline, CDR1 is SNHLY and CDR2 FYNNEI. The CDR3 sequence is 12 residues long. Here the CDR3 DNA reads TGTGCCAGTGAGACAGGGTATACTGAGGCTTTCTTT. Amino acid sequence: CASETGYTEAFF.